This TCR beta chain was captured by sequencing in a study of response to subunit inactivated influenza vaccine. Using its own MiXCR run on the RT-PCR reads, TCRdb lists one record per CDR3 protein. This table holds about 540,000 distinct CDR3 sequences, around 21% found once. This clonotype was detected many times. V lost 5 bases and J lost 11; bases outside the gene matches: 9. The CDR3 spans 13 residues. This sample was shared with a second study, whose subject was T cells expressing NK-cell markers. In that study: Scientists made TCR beta cDNA using 5'RACE template switching with UMIs. Each of over 5 donors carried dominant NKG2C+ clonotypes accounting for roughly 1.0-8% of CD8+ T cells.

The genes are TRBV12-3 or TRBV12-4 and TRBJ2-1; TRBD1 aligns across 7 bases. This specimen was CD4+ T cells sorted from PBMCs, taken about 11 days after vaccination. The source is a man aged 45 to 65 who received an inactivated influenza vaccine. The CDR3 sequence is CASSPKPGQKQFF. DNA for the CDR3: TGTGCCAGCAGTCCCAAACCGGGACAGAAGCAGTTCTTC.